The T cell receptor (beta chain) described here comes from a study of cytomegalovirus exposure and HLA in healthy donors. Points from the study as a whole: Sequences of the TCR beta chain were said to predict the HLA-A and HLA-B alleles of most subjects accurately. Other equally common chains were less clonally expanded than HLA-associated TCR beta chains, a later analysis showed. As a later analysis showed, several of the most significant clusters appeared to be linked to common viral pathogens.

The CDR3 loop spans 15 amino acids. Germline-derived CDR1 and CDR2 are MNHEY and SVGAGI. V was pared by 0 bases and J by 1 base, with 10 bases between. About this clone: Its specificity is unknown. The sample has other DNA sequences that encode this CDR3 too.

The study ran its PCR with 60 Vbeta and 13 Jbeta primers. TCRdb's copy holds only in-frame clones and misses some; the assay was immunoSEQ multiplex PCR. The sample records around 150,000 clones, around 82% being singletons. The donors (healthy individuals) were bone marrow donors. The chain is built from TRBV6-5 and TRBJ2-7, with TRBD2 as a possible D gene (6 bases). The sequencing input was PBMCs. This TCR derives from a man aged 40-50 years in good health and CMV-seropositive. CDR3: CASSYSWRASYEQYF. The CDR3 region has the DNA TGTGCCAGCAGTTACTCGTGGAGGGCGTCCTACGAGCAGTACTTC.